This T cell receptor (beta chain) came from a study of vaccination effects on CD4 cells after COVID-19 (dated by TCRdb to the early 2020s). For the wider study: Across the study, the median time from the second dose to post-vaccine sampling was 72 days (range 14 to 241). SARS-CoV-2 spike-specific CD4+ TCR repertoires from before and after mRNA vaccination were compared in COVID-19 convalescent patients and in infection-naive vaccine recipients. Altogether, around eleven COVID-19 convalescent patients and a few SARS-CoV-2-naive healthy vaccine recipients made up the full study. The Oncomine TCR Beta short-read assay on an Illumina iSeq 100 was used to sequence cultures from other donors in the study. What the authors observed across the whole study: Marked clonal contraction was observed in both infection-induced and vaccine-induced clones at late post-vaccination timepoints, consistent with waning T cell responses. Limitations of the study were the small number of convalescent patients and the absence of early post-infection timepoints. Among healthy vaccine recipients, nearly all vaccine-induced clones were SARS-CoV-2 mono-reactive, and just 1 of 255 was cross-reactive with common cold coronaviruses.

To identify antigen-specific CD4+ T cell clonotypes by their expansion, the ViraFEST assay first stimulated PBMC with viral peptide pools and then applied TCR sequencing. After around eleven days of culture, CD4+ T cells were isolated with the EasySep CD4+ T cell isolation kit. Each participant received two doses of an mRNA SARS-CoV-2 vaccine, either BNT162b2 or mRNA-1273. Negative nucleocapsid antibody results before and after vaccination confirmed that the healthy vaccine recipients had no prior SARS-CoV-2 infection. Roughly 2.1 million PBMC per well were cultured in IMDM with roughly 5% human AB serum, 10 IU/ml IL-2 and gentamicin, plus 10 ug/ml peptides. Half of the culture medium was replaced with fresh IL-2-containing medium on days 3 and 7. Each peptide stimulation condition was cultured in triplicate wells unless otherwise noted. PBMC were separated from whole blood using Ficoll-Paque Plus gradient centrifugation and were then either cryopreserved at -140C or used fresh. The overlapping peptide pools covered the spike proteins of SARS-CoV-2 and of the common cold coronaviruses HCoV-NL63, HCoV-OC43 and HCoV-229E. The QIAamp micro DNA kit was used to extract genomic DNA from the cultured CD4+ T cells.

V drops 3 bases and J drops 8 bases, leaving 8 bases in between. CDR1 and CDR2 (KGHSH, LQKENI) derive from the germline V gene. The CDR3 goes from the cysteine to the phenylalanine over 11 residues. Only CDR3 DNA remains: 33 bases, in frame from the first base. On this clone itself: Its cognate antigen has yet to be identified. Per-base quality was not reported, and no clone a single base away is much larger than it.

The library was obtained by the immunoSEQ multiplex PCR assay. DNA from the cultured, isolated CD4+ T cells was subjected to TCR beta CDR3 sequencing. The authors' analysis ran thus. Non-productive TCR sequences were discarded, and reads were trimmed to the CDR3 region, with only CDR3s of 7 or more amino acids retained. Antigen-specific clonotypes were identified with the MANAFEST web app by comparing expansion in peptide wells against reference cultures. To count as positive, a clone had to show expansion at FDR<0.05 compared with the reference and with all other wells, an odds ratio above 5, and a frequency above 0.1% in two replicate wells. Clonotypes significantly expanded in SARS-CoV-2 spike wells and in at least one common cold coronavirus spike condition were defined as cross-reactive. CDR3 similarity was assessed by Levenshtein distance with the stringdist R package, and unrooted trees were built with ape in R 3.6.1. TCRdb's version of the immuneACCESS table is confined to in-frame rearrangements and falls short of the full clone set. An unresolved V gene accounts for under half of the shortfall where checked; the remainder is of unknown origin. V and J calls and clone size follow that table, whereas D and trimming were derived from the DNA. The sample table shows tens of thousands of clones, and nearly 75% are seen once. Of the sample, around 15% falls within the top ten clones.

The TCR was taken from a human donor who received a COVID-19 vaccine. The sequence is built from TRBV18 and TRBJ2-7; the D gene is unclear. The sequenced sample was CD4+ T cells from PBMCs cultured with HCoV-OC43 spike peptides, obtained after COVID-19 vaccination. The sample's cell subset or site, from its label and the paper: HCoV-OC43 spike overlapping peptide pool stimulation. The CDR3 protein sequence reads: CASSPDIQQYF. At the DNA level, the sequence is TGTGCCAGCTCACCTGACATTCAGCAGTACTTC.